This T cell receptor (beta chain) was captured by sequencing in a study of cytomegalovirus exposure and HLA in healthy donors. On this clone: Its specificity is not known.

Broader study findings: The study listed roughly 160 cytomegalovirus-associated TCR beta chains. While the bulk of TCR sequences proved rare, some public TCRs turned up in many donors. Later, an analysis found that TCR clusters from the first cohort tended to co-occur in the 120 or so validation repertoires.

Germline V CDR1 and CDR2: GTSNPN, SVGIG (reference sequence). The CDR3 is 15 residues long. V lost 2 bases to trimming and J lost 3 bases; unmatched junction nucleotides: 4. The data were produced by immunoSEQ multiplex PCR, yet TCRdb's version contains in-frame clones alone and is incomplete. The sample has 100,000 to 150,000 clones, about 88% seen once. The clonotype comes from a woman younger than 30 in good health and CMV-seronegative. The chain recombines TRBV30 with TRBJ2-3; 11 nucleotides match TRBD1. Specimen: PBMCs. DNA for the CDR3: TGTGCCTGGAGTAGGGACAGGGGGTGGACAGATACGCAGTATTTT. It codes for CAWSRDRGWTDTQYF.